This T cell receptor beta chain was obtained from a study of cytomegalovirus exposure and HLA in healthy donors. Researchers ran the PCR with 60 Vbeta and 13 Jbeta primers. Assay: immunoSEQ multiplex PCR; the TCRdb copy retains only in-frame clones and omits some. The table shows approximately 170,000 clones, with 70% to 75% occurring only once. Regarding the study as a whole: Most sequenced TCRs were rare (though some public TCRs occurred in many donors).

Donors in the study were healthy people who gave bone marrow. Germline V gene lookup returns CDR1 LNHDA and CDR2 SQIVND (reference sequence). The CDR3 length is 12 residues. To note about this clone: Its antigen is unidentified. Mismatch with germline at one junction end may stem from a read error. Other nucleotide sequences from this sample produce the same CDR3.

The specimen was PBMCs. V and J are TRBV19 and TRBJ1-2, with 7 nucleotides matching TRBD1. The sequence was collected from a man aged 25-45 years in good health and CMV-seropositive. CDR3 sequence: CACRTGLEGYTF. CDR3 nucleotides: TGTGCCTGTAGGACAGGATTAGAAGGCTACACCTTC. Filled out from reference TRBV19 and TRBJ1-2, the complete variable domain reads DGGITQSPKYLFRKEGQNVTLSCEQNLNHDAMYWYRQDPGQGLRLIYYSQIVNDFQKGDIAEGYSVSREKKESFPLTVTSAQKNPTAFYLCACRTGLEGYTFGSGTRLTVV.